The T cell receptor beta chain under discussion was sequenced for a study of cytomegalovirus exposure and HLA in healthy donors. In germline, CDR1 is KGHSH, CDR2 LQKENI. The trim removed 4 bases at V and 6 bases at J, leaving 3 bases unmatched. The CDR3 consists of 13 residues. Broader study findings: With DRB1 most and HLA-C fewest, TCR association rates differed between HLA loci in a later analysis. High specificity and sensitivity for cytomegalovirus status were reported for the classifier.

Primers included in the PCR were 60 Vbeta and 13 Jbeta primers. Sequencing used immunoSEQ multiplex PCR; TCRdb keeps in-frame clones, though not all of them. The sample includes about 160,000 clones. About this clone itself: Its antigen is as yet unknown.

V and J are TRBV18 and TRBJ1-2; 9 positions agree with TRBD1. This TCR was recovered from a woman aged 55-75 years in good health and CMV-seronegative. Sequencing was carried out using PBMCs. As DNA, the CDR3 is TGTGCCAGCTCACGGGACAGGGTAGATGGCTACACCTTC. Its protein is CASSRDRVDGYTF.